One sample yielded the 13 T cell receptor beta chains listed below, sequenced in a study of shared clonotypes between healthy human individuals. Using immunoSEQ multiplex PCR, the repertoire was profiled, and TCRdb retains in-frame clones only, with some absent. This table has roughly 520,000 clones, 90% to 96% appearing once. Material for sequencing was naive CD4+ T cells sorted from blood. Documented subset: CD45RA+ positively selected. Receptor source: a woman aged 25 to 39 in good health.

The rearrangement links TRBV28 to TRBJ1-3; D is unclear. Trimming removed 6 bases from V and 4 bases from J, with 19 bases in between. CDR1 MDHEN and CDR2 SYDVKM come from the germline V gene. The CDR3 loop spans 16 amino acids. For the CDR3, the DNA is TGTGCCAGCAGGATAGCCTTGTGGGGTTCCGGAAACACCATATATTTT. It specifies CASRIALWGSGNTIYF.

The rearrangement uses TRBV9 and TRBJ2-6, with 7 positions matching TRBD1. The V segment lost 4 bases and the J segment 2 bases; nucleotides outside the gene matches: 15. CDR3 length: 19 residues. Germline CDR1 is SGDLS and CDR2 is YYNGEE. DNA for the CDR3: TGTGCCAGCAGCCTCGGACAGGCCAAACTGAGGCCTGGGGCCAACGTCCTGACTTTC. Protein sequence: CASSLGQAKLRPGANVLTF.

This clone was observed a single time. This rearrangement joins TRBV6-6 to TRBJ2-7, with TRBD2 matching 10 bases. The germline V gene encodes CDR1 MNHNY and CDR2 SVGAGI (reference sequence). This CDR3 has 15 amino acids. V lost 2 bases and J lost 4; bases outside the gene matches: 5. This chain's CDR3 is CASSYMLAGAYEQYF. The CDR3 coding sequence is TGTGCCAGCAGTTACATGCTAGCGGGAGCGTACGAGCAGTACTTC.

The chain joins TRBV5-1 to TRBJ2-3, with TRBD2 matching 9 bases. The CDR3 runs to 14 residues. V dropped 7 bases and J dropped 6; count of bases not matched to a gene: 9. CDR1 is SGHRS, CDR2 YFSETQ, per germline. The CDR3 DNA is TGCGCCAGCTTGTTAGCGGGAGACGACGATACGCAGTATTTT. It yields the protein CASLLAGDDDTQYF.

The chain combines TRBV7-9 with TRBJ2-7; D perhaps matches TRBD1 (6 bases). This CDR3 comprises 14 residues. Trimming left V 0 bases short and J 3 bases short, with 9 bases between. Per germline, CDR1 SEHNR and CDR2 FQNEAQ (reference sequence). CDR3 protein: CASSLAQGHYEQYF. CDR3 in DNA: TGTGCCAGCAGCTTAGCCCAGGGGCACTACGAGCAGTACTTC.

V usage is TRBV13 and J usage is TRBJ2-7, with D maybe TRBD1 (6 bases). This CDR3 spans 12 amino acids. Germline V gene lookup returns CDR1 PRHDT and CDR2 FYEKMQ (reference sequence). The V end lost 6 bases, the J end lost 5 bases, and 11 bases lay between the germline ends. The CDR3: CASRYRDHEQYF. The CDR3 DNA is TGTGCCAGCAGGTACAGGGACCACGAGCAGTACTTC.

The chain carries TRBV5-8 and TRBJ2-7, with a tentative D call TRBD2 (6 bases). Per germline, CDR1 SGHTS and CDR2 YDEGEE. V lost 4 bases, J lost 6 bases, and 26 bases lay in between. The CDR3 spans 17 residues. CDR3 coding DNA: TGTGCCAGCAGCCCCAAGGCGGGACGGGAGAGACGCTCCGAGCAGTACTTC. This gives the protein CASSPKAGRERRSEQYF.

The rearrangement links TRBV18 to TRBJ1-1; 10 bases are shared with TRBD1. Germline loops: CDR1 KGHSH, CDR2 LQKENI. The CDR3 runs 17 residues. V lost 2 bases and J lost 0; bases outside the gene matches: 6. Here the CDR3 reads CASSPGGTGELNTEAFF. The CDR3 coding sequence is TGTGCCAGCTCACCAGGTGGGACAGGGGAGTTGAACACTGAAGCTTTCTTT.

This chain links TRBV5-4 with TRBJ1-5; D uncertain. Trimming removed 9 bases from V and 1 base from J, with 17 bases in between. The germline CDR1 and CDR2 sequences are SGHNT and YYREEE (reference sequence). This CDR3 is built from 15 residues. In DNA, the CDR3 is TGTGCCACCCCCCAAGGGAGGACCAGCAATCAGCCCCAGCATTTT. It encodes CATPQGRTSNQPQHF.

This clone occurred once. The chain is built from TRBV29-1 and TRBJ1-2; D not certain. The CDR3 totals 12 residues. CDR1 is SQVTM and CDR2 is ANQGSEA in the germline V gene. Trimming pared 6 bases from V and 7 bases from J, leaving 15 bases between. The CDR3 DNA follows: TGCAGCGTGAGTACGGGAAGAGGTGGCTACACCTTC. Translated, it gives CSVSTGRGGYTF.

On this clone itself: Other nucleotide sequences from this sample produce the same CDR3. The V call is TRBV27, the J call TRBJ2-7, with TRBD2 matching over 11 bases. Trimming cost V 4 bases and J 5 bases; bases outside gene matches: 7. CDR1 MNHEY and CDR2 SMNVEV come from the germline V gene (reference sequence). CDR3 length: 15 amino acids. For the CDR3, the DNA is TGTGCCAGCAGTTCCCAACTAGCGGGAGTCCACGAGCAGTACTTC. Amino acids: CASSSQLAGVHEQYF.

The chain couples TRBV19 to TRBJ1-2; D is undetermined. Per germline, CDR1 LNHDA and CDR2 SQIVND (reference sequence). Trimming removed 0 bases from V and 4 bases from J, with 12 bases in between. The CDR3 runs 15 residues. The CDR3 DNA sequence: TGTGCCAGTAGTATAGATCACGACGGACGCTATGGCTACACCTTC. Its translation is CASSIDHDGRYGYTF.

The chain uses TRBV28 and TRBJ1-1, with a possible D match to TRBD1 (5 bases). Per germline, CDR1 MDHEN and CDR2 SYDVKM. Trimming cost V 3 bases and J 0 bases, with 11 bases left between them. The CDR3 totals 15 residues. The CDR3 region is CASSFRGTLNTEAFF. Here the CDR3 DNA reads TGTGCCAGCAGTTTCCGAGGGACCTTGAACACTGAAGCTTTCTTT.